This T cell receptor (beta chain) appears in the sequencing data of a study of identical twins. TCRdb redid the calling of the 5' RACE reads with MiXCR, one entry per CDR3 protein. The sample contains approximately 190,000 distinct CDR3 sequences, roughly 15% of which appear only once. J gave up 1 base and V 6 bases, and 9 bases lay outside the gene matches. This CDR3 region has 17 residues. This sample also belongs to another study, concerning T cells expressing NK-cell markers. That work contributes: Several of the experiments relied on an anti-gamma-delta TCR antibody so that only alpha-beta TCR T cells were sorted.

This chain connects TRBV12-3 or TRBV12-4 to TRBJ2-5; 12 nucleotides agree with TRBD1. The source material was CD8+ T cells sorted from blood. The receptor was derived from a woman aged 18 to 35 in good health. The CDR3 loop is CASSRDRGHQTQETQYF. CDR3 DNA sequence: TGTGCCAGCAGCAGGGACAGGGGGCACCAAACCCAAGAGACCCAGTACTTC.